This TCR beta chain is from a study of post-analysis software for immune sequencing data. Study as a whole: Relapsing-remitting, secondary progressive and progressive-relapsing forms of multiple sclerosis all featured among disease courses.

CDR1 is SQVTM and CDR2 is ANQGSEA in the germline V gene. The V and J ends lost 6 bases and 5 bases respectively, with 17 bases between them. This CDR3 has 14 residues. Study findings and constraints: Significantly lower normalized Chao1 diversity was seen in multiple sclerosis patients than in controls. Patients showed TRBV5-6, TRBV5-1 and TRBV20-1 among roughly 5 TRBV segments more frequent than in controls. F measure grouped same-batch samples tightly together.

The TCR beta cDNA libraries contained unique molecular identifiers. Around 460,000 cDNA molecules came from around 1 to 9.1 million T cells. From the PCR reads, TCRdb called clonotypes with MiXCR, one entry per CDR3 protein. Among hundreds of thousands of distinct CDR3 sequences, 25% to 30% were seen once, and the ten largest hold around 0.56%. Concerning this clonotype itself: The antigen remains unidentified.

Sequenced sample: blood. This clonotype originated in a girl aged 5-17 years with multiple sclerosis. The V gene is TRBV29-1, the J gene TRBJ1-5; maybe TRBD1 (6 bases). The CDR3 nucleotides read TGCAGCGTCCAGATAGGAGGGGGGGATCAGCCCCAGCATTTT. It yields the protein CSVQIGGGDQPQHF. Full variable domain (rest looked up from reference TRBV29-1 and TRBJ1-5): SAVISQKPSRDICQRGTSLTIQCQVDSQVTMMFWYRQQPGQSLTLIATANQGSEATYESGFVIDKFPISRPNLTFSTLTVSNMSPEDSSIYLCSVQIGGGDQPQHFGDGTRLSIL.